This TCR beta chain emerged from a study of blood T cells in healthy people across ages. This clonotype appeared a few times. Its antigen is not identified. Germline V CDR1 and CDR2: DFQATT, SNEGSKA (reference sequence). CDR3 length: 14 amino acids. Trimming took 1 base from V and 1 from J, leaving 10 bases between them. Overall study results and limits: Estimated diversity, derived from one million T cells, was regarded as an underestimate. In the absence of known donor CMV status, changes in expanded clonotypes were possibly confounded.

For the second PCR, which ran for 7 to 11 cycles, a sample-barcoded 5' primer and a J-beta primer mix were used. TCRdb itself ran the 5' RACE reads through MiXCR, one entry per CDR3 protein. The repertoire consists of hundreds of thousands of distinct CDR3 sequences, with 58% occurring once and the leading ten covering roughly 20%. The TCR originated in a man aged 25-40 years in good health. Sequencing was performed on blood. The V call is TRBV20-1, the J call TRBJ2-5, with D maybe TRBD2 (6 bases). For the CDR3, the DNA is TGCAGTGCTAGAGGGGGACTTATCCAAGAGACCCAGTACTTC. It codes for CSARGGLIQETQYF.